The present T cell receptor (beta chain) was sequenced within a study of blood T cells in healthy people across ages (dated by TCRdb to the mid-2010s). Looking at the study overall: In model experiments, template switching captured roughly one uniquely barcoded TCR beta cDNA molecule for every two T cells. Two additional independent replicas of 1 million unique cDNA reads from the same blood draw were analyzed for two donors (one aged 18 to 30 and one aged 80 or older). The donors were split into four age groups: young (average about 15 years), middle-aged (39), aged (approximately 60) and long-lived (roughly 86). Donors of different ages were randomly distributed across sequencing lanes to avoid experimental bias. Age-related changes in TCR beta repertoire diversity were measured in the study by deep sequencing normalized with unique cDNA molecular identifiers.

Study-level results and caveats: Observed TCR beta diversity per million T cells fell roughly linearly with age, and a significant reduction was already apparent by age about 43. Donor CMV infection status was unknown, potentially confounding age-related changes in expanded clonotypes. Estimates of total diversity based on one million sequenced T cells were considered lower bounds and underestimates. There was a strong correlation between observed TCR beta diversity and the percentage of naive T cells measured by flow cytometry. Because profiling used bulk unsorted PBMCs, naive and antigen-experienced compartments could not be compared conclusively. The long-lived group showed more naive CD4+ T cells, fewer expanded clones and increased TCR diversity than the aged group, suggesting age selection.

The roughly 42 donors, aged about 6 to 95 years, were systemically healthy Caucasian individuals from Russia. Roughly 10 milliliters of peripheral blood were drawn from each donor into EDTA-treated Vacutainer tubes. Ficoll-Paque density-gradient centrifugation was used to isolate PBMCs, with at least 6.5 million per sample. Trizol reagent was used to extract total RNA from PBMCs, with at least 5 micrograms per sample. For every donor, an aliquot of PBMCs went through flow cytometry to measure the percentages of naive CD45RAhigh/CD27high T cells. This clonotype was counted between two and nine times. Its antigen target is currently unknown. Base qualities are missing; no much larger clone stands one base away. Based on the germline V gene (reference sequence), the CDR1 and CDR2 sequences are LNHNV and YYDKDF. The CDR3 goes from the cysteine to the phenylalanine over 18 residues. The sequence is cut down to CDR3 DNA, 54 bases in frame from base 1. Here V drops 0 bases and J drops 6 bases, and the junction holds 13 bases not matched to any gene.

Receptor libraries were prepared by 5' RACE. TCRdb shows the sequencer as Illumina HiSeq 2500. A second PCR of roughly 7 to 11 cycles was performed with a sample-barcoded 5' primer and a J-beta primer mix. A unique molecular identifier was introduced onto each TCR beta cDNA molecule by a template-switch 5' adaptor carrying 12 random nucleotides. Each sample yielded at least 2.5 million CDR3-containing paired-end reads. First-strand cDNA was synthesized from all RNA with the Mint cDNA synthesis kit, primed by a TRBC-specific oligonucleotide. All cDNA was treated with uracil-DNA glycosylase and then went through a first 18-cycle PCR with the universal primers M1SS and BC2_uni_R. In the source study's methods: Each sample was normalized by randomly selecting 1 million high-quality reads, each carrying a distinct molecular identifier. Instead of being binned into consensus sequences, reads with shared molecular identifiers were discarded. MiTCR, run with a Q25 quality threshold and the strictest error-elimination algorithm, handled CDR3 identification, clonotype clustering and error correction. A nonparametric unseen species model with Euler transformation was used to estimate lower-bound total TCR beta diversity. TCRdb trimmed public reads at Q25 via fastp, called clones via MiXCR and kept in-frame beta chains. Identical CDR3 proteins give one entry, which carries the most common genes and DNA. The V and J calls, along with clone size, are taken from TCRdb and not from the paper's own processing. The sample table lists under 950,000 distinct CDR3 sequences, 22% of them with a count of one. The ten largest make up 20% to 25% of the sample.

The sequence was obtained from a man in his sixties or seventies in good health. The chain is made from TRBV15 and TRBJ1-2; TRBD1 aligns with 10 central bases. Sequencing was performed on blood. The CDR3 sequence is CATSRDNIGGQGKDGYTF. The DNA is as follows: TGTGCCACCAGCAGAGATAATATAGGGGGACAGGGGAAGGATGGCTACACCTTC.